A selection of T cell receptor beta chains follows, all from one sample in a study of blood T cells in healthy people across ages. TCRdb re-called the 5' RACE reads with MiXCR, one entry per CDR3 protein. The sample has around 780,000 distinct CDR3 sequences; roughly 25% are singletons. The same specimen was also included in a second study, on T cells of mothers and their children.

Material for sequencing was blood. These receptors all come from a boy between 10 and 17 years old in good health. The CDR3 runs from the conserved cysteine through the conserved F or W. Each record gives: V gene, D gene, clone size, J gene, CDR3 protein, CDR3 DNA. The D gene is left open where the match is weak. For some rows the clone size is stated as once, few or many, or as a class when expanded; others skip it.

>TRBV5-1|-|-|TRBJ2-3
CASSFRTPSADTQYF
TGCGCCAGCAGCTTCCGGACCCCAAGCGCAGATACGCAGTATTTT
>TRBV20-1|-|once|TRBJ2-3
CSARLDSTDTQYF
TGCAGTGCGCGACTAGATAGCACAGATACGCAGTATTTT
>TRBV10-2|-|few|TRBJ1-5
CASTSGHRDNSNQPQHF
TGCGCCAGCACTTCGGGACACCGCGACAATAGCAATCAGCCCCAGCATTTT
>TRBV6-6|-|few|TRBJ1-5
CASSHGREGQPQHF
TGTGCCAGCAGCCACGGCAGGGAAGGACAGCCCCAGCATTTT
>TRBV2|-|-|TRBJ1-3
CASSAPSSGNTIYF
TGTGCCAGCAGTGCTCCGAGCTCTGGAAACACCATATATTTT
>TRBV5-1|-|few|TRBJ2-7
CASSWYRAGNEQYF
TGCGCCAGCAGCTGGTACAGGGCTGGGAACGAGCAGTACTTC
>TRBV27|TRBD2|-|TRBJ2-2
CASSRTSGNRELFF
TGTGCCAGCAGTCGGACTAGCGGGAACCGGGAGCTGTTTTTT
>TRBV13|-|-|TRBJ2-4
CASRPSSEPLAKNIQYF
TGTGCCAGCAGACCCTCCTCGGAGCCCTTAGCCAAAAACATTCAGTACTTC
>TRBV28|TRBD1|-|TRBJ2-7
CASIGGGEQYF
TGTGCCAGCATAGGGGGCGGCGAGCAGTACTTC
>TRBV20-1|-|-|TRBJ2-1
CSARAGFKSGDEQFF
TGCAGTGCTAGAGCAGGGTTTAAGTCGGGTGATGAGCAGTTCTTC
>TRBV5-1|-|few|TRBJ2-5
CASSLEGHQETQYF
TGCGCCAGCAGCTTGGAAGGGCACCAAGAGACCCAGTACTTC
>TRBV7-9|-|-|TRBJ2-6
CASSVRVYSGANVLTF
TGTGCCAGCAGCGTCAGGGTTTACTCTGGGGCCAACGTCCTGACTTTC
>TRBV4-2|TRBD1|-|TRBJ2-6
CASSQQGARGANVLTF
TGTGCCAGCAGCCAGCAGGGGGCGCGAGGGGCCAACGTCCTGACTTTC
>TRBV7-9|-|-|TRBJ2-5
CASKWTVQETQYF
TGTGCCAGCAAATGGACAGTTCAAGAGACCCAGTACTTC
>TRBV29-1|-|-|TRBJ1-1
CSVGGLYTEAFF
TGCAGCGTTGGGGGGCTGTACACTGAAGCTTTCTTT
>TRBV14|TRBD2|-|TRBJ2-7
CASSHALAGGPYEQYF
TGTGCCAGCAGCCATGCACTAGCGGGGGGACCCTACGAGCAGTACTTC